Listed below are T cell receptor beta chains from one sample, sequenced in a study of T cells in Graves' hyperthyroidism and ophthalmopathy. In TCRdb, the multiplex PCR reads were re-called with MiXCR into one record per CDR3 protein. The repertoire has 550,000 to 600,000 distinct CDR3 sequences, just over 45% of them found once; the top ten carry roughly 20%. Sequenced: peripheral blood or thyroid tissue (not recorded which). These receptors were obtained from an adult woman with Graves' disease, either hyperthyroidism or ophthalmopathy (not recorded which). Both conserved end residues are part of each CDR3. Each record gives: clone size, J gene, D gene, V gene, CDR3 DNA, CDR3 protein. The D gene is left open where the match is weak. Rows may omit the clone size; those that give it use once, few, many or a size class.

>-|TRBJ1-1|-|TRBV24-1
TGTGCCACCAGTGATTTGACGAACGAAGCTTTCTTT
CATSDLTNEAFF
>many|TRBJ1-1|-|TRBV29-1
TGCAGCGTTAGTGGTCTCTCTGAAGCTTTCTTT
CSVSGLSEAFF
>few|TRBJ1-2|TRBD1|TRBV28
TGTGCCAGCACCTGGACAGGGGACGGCTATGGCTACACCTTC
CASTWTGDGYGYTF
>many|TRBJ1-1|-|TRBV10-3
TGTGCCATCAGTGTCCAGGCGAACACTGAAGCTTTCTTT
CAISVQANTEAFF
>-|TRBJ2-2|-|TRBV29-1
TGCAGCTCGTGGACGGTAAACACCGGGGAGCTGTTTTTT
CSSWTVNTGELFF
>many|TRBJ1-2|-|TRBV5-6
TGTGCCAGCAGCCAGGGGTATGGCTACACCTTC
CASSQGYGYTF
>-|TRBJ2-7|-|TRBV11-2
TGTGCCAGCAGCCTCACGACCCGCGAGCAGTACTTC
CASSLTTREQYF
>-|TRBJ1-6|TRBD1|TRBV25-1
TGTGCCAGCACCGCGGGACAGCTGAATTCACCCCTCCACTTT
CASTAGQLNSPLHF
>-|TRBJ2-2|TRBD2|TRBV28
TGTGCCAGCAGTTCAGCGGGAGGGCTTTCCGGGGAGCTGTTTTTT
CASSSAGGLSGELFF
>-|TRBJ2-5|TRBD2|TRBV2
TGTGCCAGCAATAAAGTCCTAGCGGGAGGAGGAGAGACCCAGTACTTC
CASNKVLAGGGETQYF
>many|TRBJ1-6|-|TRBV12-3/TRBV12-4
TGTGCCAGCAGAATAGGGTCAGCCAATTCACCCCTCCACTTT
CASRIGSANSPLHF
>few|TRBJ2-7|-|TRBV28
TGTGCCAGCAGTCCCCACCTGAGCAGGGGGAGGAACGAGCAGTACTTC
CASSPHLSRGRNEQYF
>-|TRBJ1-1|-|TRBV20-1
TGCAGTGCTAGCCCGACAGGTGACCAAGAGACCTCAGAAGCTTTCTTT
CSASPTGDQETSEAFF
>many|TRBJ2-7|-|TRBV9
TGTGCCAGCAGCGTAGGCAGGGCGACCTACGAGCAGTACTTC
CASSVGRATYEQYF
>-|TRBJ1-2|-|TRBV2
TGTGCCAGCAGTGTAGGGGAAGACTATGGCTACACCTTC
CASSVGEDYGYTF
>-|TRBJ1-4|-|TRBV15
TGTGCCTCTAAGACAGGTGCAACTAATGAAAAACTGTTTTTT
CASKTGATNEKLFF
>-|TRBJ1-1|-|TRBV20-1
TGCAGTGCTAGCCGGTTGGCAGGGGCGACGAACACTGAAGCTTTCTTT
CSASRLAGATNTEAFF
>-|TRBJ2-3|-|TRBV2
TGTGCCAGCAGCCCTGGGGGCCTCCTCACAGATACGCAGTATTTT
CASSPGGLLTDTQYF
>many|TRBJ1-2|-|TRBV3-1
TGTGCCAGCAGCCAGGGACAAAGATATGGCTACACCTTC
CASSQGQRYGYTF
>-|TRBJ1-3|-|TRBV25-1
TGTGCCAGAGGGGGGGCACGGAGTTCGGGAAACACCATATATTTT
CARGGARSSGNTIYF
>-|TRBJ2-7|TRBD2|TRBV11-2
TGTGCCAGCAGTTCTAGCGGGGTCTCCTACGAGCAGTACTTC
CASSSSGVSYEQYF
>few|TRBJ1-6|-|TRBV20-1
TGCAGTGCTAGGGAGGGAGGTTCACCCCTCCACTTT
CSAREGGSPLHF
>many|TRBJ1-4|TRBD1|TRBV12-3/TRBV12-4
TGTGCCAGCAGCCCGAAGGGGGCAACAACTAATGAAAAACTGTTTTTT
CASSPKGATTNEKLFF
>-|TRBJ1-6|TRBD1|TRBV19
TGTGCCAGTAGTAACAAGGGACAGGCCCTCCACTTT
CASSNKGQALHF
>-|TRBJ1-1|TRBD1|TRBV29-1
TGCAGCGTCCTTCGGACAGGGGGCAATGAAGCTTTCTTT
CSVLRTGGNEAFF
>-|TRBJ2-5|-|TRBV19
TGTGCCAGTAGGCAGGAGGGGACACTGGAGACCCAGTACTTC
CASRQEGTLETQYF
>-|TRBJ2-7|TRBD1|TRBV20-1
TGCAGTGCCCAAGATTCGTACAGGGGCGAGCAGTACTTC
CSAQDSYRGEQYF
>many|TRBJ1-1|-|TRBV4-1
TGCGCCAGCAGCCAAGACCGTGAAGGGGAAGGGGACTGGGGAACTGAAGCTTTCTTT
CASSQDREGEGDWGTEAFF
>-|TRBJ1-1|-|TRBV20-1
TGCAGTGCTAGTTACACAGCGAACACTGAAGCTTTCTTT
CSASYTANTEAFF
>-|TRBJ2-5|-|TRBV10-3
TGTGCCACCCAAGGATTGGAAGAGACCCAGTACTTC
CATQGLEETQYF
>few|TRBJ2-2|TRBD2|TRBV7-6
TGTGCCAGCAGCTTAGGGGCGGGGGCCGGGGAGCTGTTTTTT
CASSLGAGAGELFF
>-|TRBJ2-7|TRBD2|TRBV2
TGTGCCAGCAGGGATCACGGGGGGGCGTCCTACGAGCAGTACTTC
CASRDHGGASYEQYF
>-|TRBJ1-2|-|TRBV5-1
TGCGCCAGCAGCTTGTCGGGCGGCCCCTATGGCTACACCTTC
CASSLSGGPYGYTF
>-|TRBJ2-2|-|TRBV2
TGTGCCAGCAGTGAACAGGGGTTCGGGGAGCTGTTTTTT
CASSEQGFGELFF
>many|TRBJ1-1|-|TRBV5-1
TGTGCCAGCAGCTTGCCGGGAACTGAAGCTTTCTTT
CASSLPGTEAFF